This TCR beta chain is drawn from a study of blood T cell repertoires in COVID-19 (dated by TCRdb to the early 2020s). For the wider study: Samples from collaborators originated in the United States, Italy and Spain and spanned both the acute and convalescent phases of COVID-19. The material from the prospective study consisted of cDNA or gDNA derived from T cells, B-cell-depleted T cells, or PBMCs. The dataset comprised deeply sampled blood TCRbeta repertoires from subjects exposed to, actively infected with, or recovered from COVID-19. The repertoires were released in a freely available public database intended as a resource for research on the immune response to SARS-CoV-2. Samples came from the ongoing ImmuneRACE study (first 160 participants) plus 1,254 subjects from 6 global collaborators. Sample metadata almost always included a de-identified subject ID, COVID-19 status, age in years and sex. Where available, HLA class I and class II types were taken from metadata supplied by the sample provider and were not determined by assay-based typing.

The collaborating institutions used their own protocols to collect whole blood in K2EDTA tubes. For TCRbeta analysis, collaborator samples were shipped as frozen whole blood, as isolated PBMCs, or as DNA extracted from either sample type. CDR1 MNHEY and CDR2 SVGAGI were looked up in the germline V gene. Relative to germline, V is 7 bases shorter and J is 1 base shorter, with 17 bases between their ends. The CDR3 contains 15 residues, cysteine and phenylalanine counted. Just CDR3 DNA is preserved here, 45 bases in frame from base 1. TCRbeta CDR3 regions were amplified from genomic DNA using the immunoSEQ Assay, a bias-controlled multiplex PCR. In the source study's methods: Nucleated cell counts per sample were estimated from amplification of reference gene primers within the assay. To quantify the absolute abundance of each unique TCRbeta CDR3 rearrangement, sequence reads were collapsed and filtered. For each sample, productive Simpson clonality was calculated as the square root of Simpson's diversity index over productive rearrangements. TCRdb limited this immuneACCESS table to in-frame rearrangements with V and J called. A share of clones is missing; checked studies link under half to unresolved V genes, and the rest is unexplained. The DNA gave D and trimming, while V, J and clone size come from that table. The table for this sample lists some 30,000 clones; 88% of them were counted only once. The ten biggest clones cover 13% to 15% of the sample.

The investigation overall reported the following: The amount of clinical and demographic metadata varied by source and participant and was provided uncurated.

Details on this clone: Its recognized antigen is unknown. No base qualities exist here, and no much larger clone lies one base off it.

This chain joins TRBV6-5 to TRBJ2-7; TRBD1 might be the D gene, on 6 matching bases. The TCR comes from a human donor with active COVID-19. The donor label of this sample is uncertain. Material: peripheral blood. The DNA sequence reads TGTGCCAGCACCGACGCACAGGGTGTTTCCTACGAGCAGTACTTC. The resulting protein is CASTDAQGVSYEQYF.